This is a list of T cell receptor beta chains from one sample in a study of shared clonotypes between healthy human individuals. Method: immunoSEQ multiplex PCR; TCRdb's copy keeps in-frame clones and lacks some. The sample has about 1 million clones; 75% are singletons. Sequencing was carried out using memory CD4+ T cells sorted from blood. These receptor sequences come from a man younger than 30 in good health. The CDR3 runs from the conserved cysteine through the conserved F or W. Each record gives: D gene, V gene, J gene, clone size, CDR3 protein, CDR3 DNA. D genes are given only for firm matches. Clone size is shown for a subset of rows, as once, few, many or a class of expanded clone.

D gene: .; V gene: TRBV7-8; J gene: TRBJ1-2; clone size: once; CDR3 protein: CASSLNAWANYGYTF; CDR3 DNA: TGTGCCAGCAGCTTAAATGCGTGGGCTAACTATGGCTACACCTTC
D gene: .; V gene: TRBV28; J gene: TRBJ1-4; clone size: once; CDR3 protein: CASSLTGYGNEKLFF; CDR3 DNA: TGTGCCAGCAGTTTGACGGGGTATGGGAATGAAAAACTGTTTTTT
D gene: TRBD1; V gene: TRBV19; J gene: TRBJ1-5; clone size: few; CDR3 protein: CASSPRLGQRNQPQHF; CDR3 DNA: TGTGCCAGTAGTCCTCGATTGGGACAGCGGAATCAGCCCCAGCATTTT
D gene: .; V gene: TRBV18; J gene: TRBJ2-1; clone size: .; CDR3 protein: CASSPPVSNEQFF; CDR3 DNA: TGTGCCAGCTCACCACCGGTTAGCAATGAGCAGTTCTTC
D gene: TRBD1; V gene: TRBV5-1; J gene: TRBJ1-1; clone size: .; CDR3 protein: CASSRSGGVTEAFF; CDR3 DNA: TGCGCCAGCAGCCGATCAGGGGGGGTCACTGAAGCTTTCTTT
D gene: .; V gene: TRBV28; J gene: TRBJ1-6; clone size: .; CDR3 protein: CASSFGDRNNSPLHF; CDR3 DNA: TGTGCCAGCAGTTTTGGTGACAGGAACAATTCACCCCTCCACTTT
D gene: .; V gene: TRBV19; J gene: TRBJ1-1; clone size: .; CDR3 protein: CASSIGMGGLNTEAFF; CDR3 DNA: TGTGCCAGTAGTATAGGGATGGGGGGCCTTAACACTGAAGCTTTCTTT
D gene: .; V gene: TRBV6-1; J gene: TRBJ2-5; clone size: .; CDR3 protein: CASSRGGGGGETQYF; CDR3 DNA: TGTGCCAGCAGTCGAGGGGGAGGGGGAGGAGAGACCCAGTACTTC
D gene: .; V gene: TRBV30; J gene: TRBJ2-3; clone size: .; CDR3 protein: CAGGRAADTQYF; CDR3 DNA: TGTGCCGGAGGGCGCGCCGCAGATACGCAGTATTTT
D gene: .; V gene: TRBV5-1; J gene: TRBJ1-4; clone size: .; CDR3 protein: CASSLDGYSTNEKLFF; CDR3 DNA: TGCGCCAGCAGCTTGGACGGCTATTCAACTAATGAAAAACTGTTTTTT
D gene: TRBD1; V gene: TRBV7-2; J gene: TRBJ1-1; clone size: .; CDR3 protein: CASSPDRLNTEAFF; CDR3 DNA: TGTGCCAGCAGCCCGGACAGGCTGAACACTGAAGCTTTCTTT
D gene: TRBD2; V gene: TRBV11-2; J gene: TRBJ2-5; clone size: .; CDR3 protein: CASSPRGAGGGETQYF; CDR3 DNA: TGTGCCAGCAGCCCCCGGGGAGCGGGAGGAGGAGAGACCCAGTACTTC
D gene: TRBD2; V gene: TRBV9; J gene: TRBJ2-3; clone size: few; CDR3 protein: CASSVVGGTTTDTQYF; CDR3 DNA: TGTGCCAGCAGCGTAGTGGGTGGGACTACCACAGATACGCAGTATTTT
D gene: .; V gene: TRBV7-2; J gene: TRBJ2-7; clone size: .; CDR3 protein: CASSSNPRGEQYF; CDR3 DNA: TGTGCCAGCAGCTCCAACCCCCGCGGCGAGCAGTACTTC
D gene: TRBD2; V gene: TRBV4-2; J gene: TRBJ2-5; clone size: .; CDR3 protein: CASSQDPGTSGETQYF; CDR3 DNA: TGTGCCAGCAGCCAAGACCCCGGGACTAGCGGCGAGACCCAGTACTTC
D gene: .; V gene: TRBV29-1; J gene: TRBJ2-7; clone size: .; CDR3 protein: CSVEEGNEQYF; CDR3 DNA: TGCAGCGTTGAAGAGGGGAACGAGCAGTACTTC
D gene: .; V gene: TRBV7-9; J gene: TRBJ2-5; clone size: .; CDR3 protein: CASSLTEIQETQYF; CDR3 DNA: TGTGCCAGCAGCTTGACAGAAATCCAAGAGACCCAGTACTTC
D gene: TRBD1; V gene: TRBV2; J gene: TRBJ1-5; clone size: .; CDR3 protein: CASSAPGGENQPQHF; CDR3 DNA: TGTGCCAGCAGCGCGCCAGGGGGGGAAAATCAGCCCCAGCATTTT
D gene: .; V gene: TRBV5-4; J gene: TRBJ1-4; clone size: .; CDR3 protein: CASSSELGSNEKLFF; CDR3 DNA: TGTGCCAGCAGCTCCGAGTTGGGGAGTAATGAAAAACTGTTTTTT
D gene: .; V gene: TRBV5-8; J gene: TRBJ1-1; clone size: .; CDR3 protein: CASSRGLTNTEAFF; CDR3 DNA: TGTGCCAGCAGTCGGGGGCTTACTAACACTGAAGCTTTCTTT
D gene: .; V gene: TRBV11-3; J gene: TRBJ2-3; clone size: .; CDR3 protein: CASSLGRNTDTQYF; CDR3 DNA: TGTGCCAGCAGCTTGGGACGGAACACAGATACGCAGTATTTT
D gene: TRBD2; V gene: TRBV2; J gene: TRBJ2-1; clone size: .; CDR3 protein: CASKPLAGVGNEQFF; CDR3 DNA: TGTGCCAGCAAGCCACTAGCGGGAGTGGGCAATGAGCAGTTCTTC
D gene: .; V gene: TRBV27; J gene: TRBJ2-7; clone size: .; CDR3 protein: CASRTTGIGYEQYF; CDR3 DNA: TGTGCCAGCAGGACTACAGGTATCGGCTACGAGCAGTACTTC
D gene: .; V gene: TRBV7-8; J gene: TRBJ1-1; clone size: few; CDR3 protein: CASSLAQGPAFF; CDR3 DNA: TGTGCCAGCAGCTTAGCGCAGGGTCCCGCTTTCTTT
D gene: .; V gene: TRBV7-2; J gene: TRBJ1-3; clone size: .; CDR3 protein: CASSFQGPSSGNTIYF; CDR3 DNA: TGTGCCAGCAGCTTCCAGGGCCCCAGCTCTGGAAACACCATATATTTT
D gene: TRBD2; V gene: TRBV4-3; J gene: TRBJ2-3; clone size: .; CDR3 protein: CASSQDPPLAGADTQYF; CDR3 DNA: TGCGCCAGCAGCCAAGATCCCCCACTAGCGGGGGCAGATACGCAGTATTTT
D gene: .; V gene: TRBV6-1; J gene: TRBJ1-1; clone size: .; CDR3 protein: CASSEGRGAAFF; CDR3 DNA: TGTGCCAGCAGTGAGGGGAGGGGGGCAGCTTTCTTT